This T cell receptor (beta chain) was sequenced for a study of T cell responses to AZD1222 COVID-19 vaccine. Study results and caveats: Donors, mostly white British, included more females; clonal diversity was possibly underestimated. Spike-specific TCR breadth rose after two AZD1222 doses, and depth rose as well.

Germline CDR1 is SNHLY and CDR2 is FYNNEI. V trimming: 4 bases; J trimming: 6 bases; junction bases outside the gene matches: 8. This CDR3 is built from 14 residues. This clone was seen a handful of times. What it binds is unknown. The protocol was immunoSEQ multiplex PCR, while the TCRdb copy is restricted to in-frame clones and leaves out a portion. Among fewer than 80,000 clones listed, about four fifths were seen once. Source: peripheral blood, taken on day 0 of MenACWY control vaccination. This clonotype was obtained from an adult in good health. This sequence joins TRBV2 and TRBJ2-7, with 8 bases that match TRBD1. CDR3 nucleotides: TGTGCCAGCAGTGTCAGGTCGCAGGGGGCCGAGCAGTACTTC. It is translated as CASSVRSQGAEQYF.